This T cell receptor (beta chain) is drawn from a study of blood T cell repertoires in COVID-19. About the study: Specimens from acute and convalescent COVID-19 originated in the United States, Italy and Spain.

Only a few counts were recorded for this clone. As processed by the authors: Researchers report that nucleated cell counts were estimated from reference gene primer amplification. Assay used: immunoSEQ multiplex PCR; TCRdb lists only in-frame clones, some missing. For V, J and clone size, that table is used; D and trimming come from the DNA. The sample has 35,000 to 50,000 clones, just under 70% seen once. Germline CDR1 MNHEY, CDR2 SMNVEV (reference sequence). V lost 6 bases to trimming and J lost 2 bases, with 26 bases between them. CDR3 length: 18 residues. Sequenced: peripheral blood. The chain is built from TRBV27 and TRBJ2-7, with D tentatively TRBD1 (6 bases). This TCR derives from a man older than 75 with acute or convalescent COVID-19. This CDR3 reads CASSNLLPGTPKTYEQYF. CDR3 bases: TGTGCCAGCAGCAACCTCCTCCCCGGGACACCTAAGACCTACGAGCAGTACTTC.